This TCR beta chain was captured by sequencing in a study of PD-1 blockade in classical Hodgkin lymphoma. Overall study context: Patients in the cohort were put on intravenous nivolumab, 3 mg/kg every 2 weeks.

The CDR3 runs 14 residues. Looked up from germline, CDR1 is MNHNS and CDR2 is SASEGT. V was cut by 7 bases and J by 4 bases, with 17 bases left in between. As to time point: cycle 4 day 1 (C4D1), after about 6 weeks of nivolumab. Every patient relapsed after autologous stem cell transplantation, and brentuximab vedotin exposure varied. About this clone: The antigen remains undetermined.

Regarding the study as a whole: A reduction in baseline TCR diversity was reportedly seen in newly diagnosed patients relative to healthy donors. CD4+ TCR diversity rose significantly by C4D1, and CD8+ TCR diversity did not.

The method was immunoSEQ multiplex PCR; TCRdb's version includes in-frame clones alone and lacks a portion of them. The sample has approximately 29,000 clones; roughly 78% are singletons. The source of this sequence is a human donor with classical Hodgkin lymphoma. Sequenced material: peripheral blood mononuclear cells (PBMCs), taken before the fourth cycle of nivolumab. V and J are TRBV6-1 and TRBJ2-7, with D perhaps TRBD1 (6 bases). The CDR3 DNA is TGTGCCAGCAAAACTGCGGCAGGGGATTACGAGCAGTACTTC. Translation gives CASKTAAGDYEQYF.